This TCR beta chain was retrieved from a study of spatial heterogeneity in lung cancer. This clonotype was observed many times. Its target is not known. V was clipped by 6 bases and J by 5 bases, with 17 bases between them. Germline lookup yields CDR1 SGHTA and CDR2 FQGTGA. The CDR3 is made up of 15 amino acids. Every TCR cDNA molecule bore a unique molecular identifier. TCRdb independently ran MiXCR on the 5' RACE reads; one entry per CDR3 protein. The sample has 30,000 to 45,000 distinct CDR3 sequences, 6.5% to 9.5% seen once. Whole-study results and caveats: The study found ubiquitous expanded tumor TCRs in blood more at resection than follow-up.

Documented time point: sample taken at primary tumor resection. V usage is TRBV7-3 and J usage is TRBJ2-1, with D possibly matching TRBD2 (6 bases). This receptor was obtained from a male donor with early-stage non-small cell lung cancer. Sequencing used PBMCs, obtained at surgery. CDR3 nucleotide sequence: TGTGCCAGCAGGCGGGGAGCGAGTCACGACAATGAGCAGTTCTTC. Encoded protein: CASRRGASHDNEQFF.